This T cell receptor (beta chain) was identified in a study of shared clonotypes between healthy human individuals. Notes on the study in general: As a rule, naive subsets had a larger estimated richness than memory subsets. Naive CD4 clonotypes were shared across several donors at roughly 5%.

CDR1 and CDR2 (germline): MDHEN, SYDVKM. Trimming pared 6 bases from V and 1 base from J, leaving 12 bases between. This CDR3 has 14 amino acids. Division of CD4+ cells produced a CD45RA+ naive subset and a CD45RA-negative memory subset. Once extracted for a subset, genomic DNA was divided evenly among several immunoSEQ plates. Data came from immunoSEQ multiplex PCR; TCRdb stores just in-frame clones and leaves some out. The sample consists of roughly 1,500,000 clones, about 98.5% of them appearing once. This clone was counted once. Antigen unknown. The chain links TRBV28 to TRBJ2-5; D is ambiguous. Material for sequencing was naive CD4+ T cells sorted from blood. The subset: CD45RA+ positively selected. This receptor was taken from a man younger than 45 in good health. The CDR3 is CASSGPGLQETQYF. In DNA form, the CDR3 reads TGTGCCAGCAGCGGACCAGGTCTCCAAGAGACCCAGTACTTC. The entire variable domain, with the rest obtained from reference TRBV28 and TRBJ2-5, is as follows: DVKVTQSSRYLVKRTGEKVFLECVQDMDHENMFWYRQDPGLGLRLIYFSYDVKMKEKGDIPEGYSVSREKKERFSLILESASTNQTSMYLCASSGPGLQETQYFGPGTRLLVL.